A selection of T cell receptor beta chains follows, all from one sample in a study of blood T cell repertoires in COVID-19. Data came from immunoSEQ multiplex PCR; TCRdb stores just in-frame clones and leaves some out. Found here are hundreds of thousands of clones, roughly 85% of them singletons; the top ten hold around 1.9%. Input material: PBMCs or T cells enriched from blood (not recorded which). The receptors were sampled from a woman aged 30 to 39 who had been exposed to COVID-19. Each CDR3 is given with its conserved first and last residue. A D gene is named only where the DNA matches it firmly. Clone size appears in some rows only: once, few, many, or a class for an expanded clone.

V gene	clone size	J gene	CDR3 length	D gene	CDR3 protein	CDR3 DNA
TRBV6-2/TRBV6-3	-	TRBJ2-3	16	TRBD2	CASSSPLAGEGDTQYF	TGTGCCAGCAGCTCCCCCCTAGCGGGGGAGGGGGATACGCAGTATTTT
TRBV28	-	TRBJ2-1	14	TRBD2	CASKLSGGYNEQFF	TGTGCCAGCAAACTTAGCGGGGGCTACAATGAGCAGTTCTTC
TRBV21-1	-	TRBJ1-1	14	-	CASSKSRVLAEAFF	TGTGCCAGCAGCAAGTCCCGGGTTTTGGCTGAAGCTTTCTTT
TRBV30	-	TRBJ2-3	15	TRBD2	CAWSVRGTRRDTQYF	TGTGCCTGGAGTGTACGAGGGACTAGGCGAGATACGCAGTATTTT
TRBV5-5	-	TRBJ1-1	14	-	CASSRGHLNTEAFF	TGTGCCAGCAGCAGGGGACACCTGAACACTGAAGCTTTCTTT
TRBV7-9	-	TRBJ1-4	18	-	CASSLFPAKQGTNEKLFF	TGTGCCAGCAGCTTATTCCCCGCGAAACAGGGTACTAATGAAAAACTGTTTTTT
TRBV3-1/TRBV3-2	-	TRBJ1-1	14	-	CASSQDSVNTEAFF	TGTGCCAGCAGCCAAGATAGTGTGAACACTGAAGCTTTCTTT
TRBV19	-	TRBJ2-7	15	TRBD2	CASSSSGVKTYEQYF	TGTGCCAGTAGTTCTAGCGGAGTCAAAACCTACGAGCAGTACTTC
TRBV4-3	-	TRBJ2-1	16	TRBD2	CASSQNVGLAIDEQFF	TGCGCCAGCAGCCAAAACGTGGGACTAGCGATCGATGAGCAGTTCTTC
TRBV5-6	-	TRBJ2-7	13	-	CASSLTGSVLTRF	TGTGCCAGCAGCCTTACAGGGTCCGTTTTAACCCGCTTC
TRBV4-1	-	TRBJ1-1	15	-	CASSQDTGRGTEAFF	TGCGCCAGCAGCCAAGATACAGGGCGTGGGACTGAAGCTTTCTTT
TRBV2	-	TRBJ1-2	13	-	CASSTQGFDGYTF	TGTGCCAGCAGTACCCAGGGGTTCGATGGCTACACCTTC
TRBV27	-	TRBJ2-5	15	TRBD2	CASSLIGGSQETQYF	TGTGCCAGCAGTTTAATCGGGGGGAGCCAAGAGACCCAGTACTTC
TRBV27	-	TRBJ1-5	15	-	CASSLWSGKNQPQHF	TGTGCCAGCAGTTTATGGTCGGGTAAGAATCAGCCCCAGCATTTT
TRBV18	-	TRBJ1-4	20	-	CASSRSPGETGMATNEKLFF	TGTGCCAGCTCACGTTCTCCAGGCGAAACCGGTATGGCAACTAATGAAAAACTGTTTTTT
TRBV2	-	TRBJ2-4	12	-	CASKVGGNIQYF	TGTGCCAGCAAAGTGGGGGGAAACATTCAGTACTTC
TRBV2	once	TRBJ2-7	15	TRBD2	CASSERGTSEYEQYF	TGTGCCAGCAGTGAAAGGGGGACTAGCGAATATGAGCAGTACTTC
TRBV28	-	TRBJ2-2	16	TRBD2	CASSTLAGGRSGELFF	TGTGCCAGCAGCACCCTAGCGGGGGGGCGTTCAGGGGAGCTGTTTTTT
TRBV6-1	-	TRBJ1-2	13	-	CASSPGGGDGYTF	TGTGCCAGCAGTCCCGGGGGGGGCGACGGCTACACCTTC
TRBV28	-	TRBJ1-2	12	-	CASSRGSYGYTF	TGTGCCAGCAGTCGAGGCTCCTATGGCTACACCTTC
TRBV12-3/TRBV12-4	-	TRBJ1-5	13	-	CASSFSLNQPQHF	TGTGCCAGCAGTTTTTCCCTTAATCAGCCCCAGCATTTT
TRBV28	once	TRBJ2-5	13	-	CASTLAVQETQYF	TGTGCCAGCACCTTAGCGGTACAGGAGACCCAGTACTTC
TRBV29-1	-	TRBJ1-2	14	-	CSVEDIGQTYGYTF	TGCAGCGTTGAAGATATTGGACAGACCTATGGCTACACCTTC
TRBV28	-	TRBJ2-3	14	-	CASRIAGNGDTQYF	TGTGCCAGCAGGATTGCAGGGAACGGCGATACGCAGTATTTT